This T cell receptor (beta chain) was sequenced during a study of blood T cell repertoires in COVID-19. Overall study: Donors in the United States, Italy and Spain gave samples during acute or convalescent COVID-19.

Per germline, CDR1 SGHKS and CDR2 YYEKEE (reference sequence). V was pared by 2 bases and J by 0 bases, with 12 bases between. This CDR3 is 16 amino acids long. The repertoire was sequenced with immunoSEQ multiplex PCR; TCRdb's copy has only in-frame clones and lacks some. The sample records some 250,000 clones, around nine tenths being singletons. The study counted Cohort 3 donors as recovered given two negative PCRs, clearance, or symptom resolution. The count of this clone is one. Sequencing was carried out using PBMCs or T cells enriched from blood (not recorded which). The rearrangement joins TRBV5-5 to TRBJ1-3; tentative D call: TRBD1 (5 bases). This clonotype was sampled from a man aged 35 to 55 who had recovered from COVID-19. CDR3 DNA: TGTGCCAGCAGCTTCGGACACATTATCTCTGGAAACACCATATATTTT. It encodes CASSFGHIISGNTIYF.